The 20 T cell receptor beta chains given below trace back to one sample, sequenced in a study of blood T cell repertoires in COVID-19. Profiled with immunoSEQ multiplex PCR; TCRdb holds only in-frame clones, not every one. The sample carries about 270,000 clones, roughly 88% recorded once. The sample comprised peripheral blood. These receptors all come from a woman in her 70s with acute or convalescent COVID-19.

The chain has TRBV12-3 or TRBV12-4 and TRBJ1-5; no clear D gene. The CDR3 is 13 residues long. The V gene lost 2 bases and the J gene lost 8 bases, with 10 bases spanning the gap. The CDR3 DNA is TGTGCCAGCAGTTTAAGTGAGCAAAAGCCCCAGCATTTT. It codes for CASSLSEQKPQHF.

CDR3 DNA: TGTGCCAGCAGCTCCCGGGACAGGGTCTGGGAGACCCAGTACTTC. This codes for CASSSRDRVWETQYF. The chain has TRBV5-4 and TRBJ2-5; TRBD1 agrees at 9 bases. This CDR3 is built from 15 residues. Germline values: CDR1 SGHNT, CDR2 YYREEE (reference sequence). The V and J ends lost 3 bases and 5 bases, in that order; junction bases with no gene match: 8.

J is TRBJ1-6 and V is TRBV9; the D is unclear. Trimming took off 2 bases at V and 8 bases at J, with 8 bases between the two ends. The CDR3 is made up of 13 amino acids. Germline CDR1 reads SGDLS; CDR2 reads YYNGEE. The CDR3 region has the DNA TGTGCCAGCAGCGTTGGGAGTGATTCACCCCTCCACTTT. Amino acid sequence: CASSVGSDSPLHF.

The chain employs TRBV5-6 and TRBJ1-5, with D possibly TRBD1 on 6 matching bases. Germline V CDR1 and CDR2: SGHDT, YYEEEE. The CDR3 is 16 amino acids. V dropped 2 bases and J dropped 1 base, with 13 bases sitting between them. CDR3 coding DNA: TGTGCCAGCAGCTTAAACAGGGTACAAAGCAATCAGCCCCAGCATTTT. Amino acid sequence: CASSLNRVQSNQPQHF.

This CDR3 reads CASRGTGANTEAFF. DNA for the CDR3: TGTGCCAGCAGGGGTACAGGGGCGAACACTGAAGCTTTCTTT. The J gene is TRBJ1-1, the V gene TRBV2, with TRBD1 identical over 7 bases. V trimming: 6 bases; J trimming: 1 base; junction bases outside the gene matches: 5. The germline CDR1 and CDR2 sequences are SNHLY and FYNNEI. The CDR3 runs 14 residues.

CDR3 DNA: TGTGCCAGCAGTTTGGATAGGCCGAGGGATACGCAGTATTTT. Translated: CASSLDRPRDTQYF. The J gene is TRBJ2-3, the V gene TRBV27; the D is unclear. V lost 3 bases to trimming and J lost 6 bases, with 13 bases between them. The germline V gene has CDR1 MNHEY and CDR2 SMNVEV (reference sequence). The CDR3 covers 14 residues.

A few counts support this clone. V and J are TRBV10-2 and TRBJ1-6; the D gene is possibly TRBD1 (6 bases). This CDR3 has 14 amino acids. V shed 8 bases and J shed 7 bases, with 15 bases lying between them. Germline CDR1 and CDR2: WSHSY and SAAADI. CDR3 amino acids: CASHPGTLNSPLHF. The CDR3 DNA reads TGCGCCAGCCACCCAGGGACACTGAATTCACCCCTCCACTTT.

The chain employs TRBV5-4 and TRBJ2-5; no firm D call. Germline V gene lookup returns CDR1 SGHNT and CDR2 YYREEE (reference sequence). Trimming stripped 2 bases from V and 2 bases from J, with 7 bases between. The CDR3 consists of 13 residues. The CDR3 protein is CASSLQSQETQYF. Written as DNA, the CDR3 is TGTGCCAGCAGCTTACAGTCTCAAGAGACCCAGTACTTC.

This chain links TRBV2 with TRBJ2-1; TRBD2 matches 8 bases. Germline V lookup: CDR1 SNHLY, CDR2 FYNNEI. The length of the CDR3 is 13 residues. The J segment lost 6 bases and the V segment lost 6 bases, leaving 4 bases of the junction unmatched. The chain's CDR3 is CASRPAGGNEQFF. The CDR3 nucleotides are TGTGCCAGCAGACCCGCGGGGGGCAATGAGCAGTTCTTC.

The CDR3 DNA is TGTGCCAGCAGCTACGGGACAGGGGGTTTGAGCAATCAGCCCCAGCATTTT. Translation gives CASSYGTGGLSNQPQHF. V usage is TRBV5-5 and J usage is TRBJ1-5; 11 positions match TRBD1. Germline assignment: CDR1 SGHKS and CDR2 YYEKEE (reference sequence). V gave up 3 bases and J gave up 1 base; unmatched junction bases: 6. The CDR3 runs to 17 residues. Looking up the rest from reference TRBV5-5 and TRBJ1-5 gives the full variable domain: DAGVTQSPTHLIKTRGQQVTLRCSPISGHKSVSWYQQVLGQGPQFIFQYYEKEERGRGNFPDRFSARQFPNYSSELNVNALLLGDSALYLCASSYGTGGLSNQPQHFGDGTRLSIL.

In nucleotides, the CDR3 is TGCGCCAGCAGCTTGTCAGGGTTCTACGAGCAGTACTTC. This encodes CASSLSGFYEQYF. V gene TRBV5-1 combines with J gene TRBJ2-7; possibly TRBD1 for D (5 bases). Trimming removed 1 base from V and 3 bases from J, with 8 bases in between. CDR1 and CDR2 from the germline V gene are SGHRS and YFSETQ. CDR3 size: 13 residues.

The V and J genes are TRBV6-5 and TRBJ2-1; perhaps TRBD2 as D (5 bases). Trimming removed 7 bases from V and 2 bases from J, with 12 bases in between. The CDR3 runs to 14 residues. CDR1 MNHEY and CDR2 SVGAGI come from the germline V gene. The CDR3 protein is CASTAGLAYNEQFF. CDR3 nucleotides: TGTGCCAGCACCGCGGGTTTGGCCTACAATGAGCAGTTCTTC.

The rearrangement uses TRBV5-1 and TRBJ1-4; 8 nucleotides agree with TRBD1. Germline V lookup: CDR1 SGHRS, CDR2 YFSETQ. V dropped 7 bases and J dropped 2; count of bases not matched to a gene: 7. The CDR3 runs 15 residues. The CDR3 sequence is CASRPRTGTNEKLFF. CDR3 coding DNA: TGCGCCAGCCGCCCGAGGACAGGGACTAATGAAAAACTGTTTTTT.

The gene calls are TRBV28 and TRBJ1-3; 8 nucleotides match TRBD1. The CDR3 totals 15 residues. Trimming took 6 bases from V and 2 from J; bases not matched to a gene: 6. Germline V gene lookup returns CDR1 MDHEN and CDR2 SYDVKM. The CDR3 DNA is TGTGCCAGCAGCTACAGGGGGTTTGCTGGAAACACCATATATTTT. It yields the protein CASSYRGFAGNTIYF. Drawing the rest from reference TRBV28 and TRBJ1-3, the complete variable domain is DVKVTQSSRYLVKRTGEKVFLECVQDMDHENMFWYRQDPGLGLRLIYFSYDVKMKEKGDIPEGYSVSREKKERFSLILESASTNQTSMYLCASSYRGFAGNTIYFGEGSWLTVV.

The rearrangement joins TRBV18 to TRBJ2-7; D is perhaps TRBD1 (6 bases). The CDR3 contains 15 residues. Germline V CDR1 and CDR2: KGHSH, LQKENI. V was shortened by 3 bases and J by 3 bases, with 15 bases between the two germline ends. The CDR3 reads CASSPTRQALYEQYF. Written as DNA, the CDR3 is TGTGCCAGCTCACCGACAAGACAGGCTCTCTACGAGCAGTACTTC.

The V and J genes are TRBV2 and TRBJ2-4; D not certain. Trimming pared 2 bases from V and 0 bases from J, leaving 2 bases between. The germline CDR1 and CDR2 sequences are SNHLY and FYNNEI. This CDR3 comprises 13 residues. CDR3 bases: TGTGCCAGCAGTGAACAAGCCAAAAACATTCAGTACTTC. Translation gives CASSEQAKNIQYF.

The gene calls are TRBV5-1 and TRBJ2-6; D is unclear. Trimming removed 0 bases at V and 0 bases at J, with 10 bases between. The CDR3 runs to 17 residues. The germline gives CDR1 SGHRS, CDR2 YFSETQ. The CDR3 nucleotides are TGCGCCAGCAGCTTGGTTCCGGTCGGCTCTGGGGCCAACGTCCTGACTTTC. This sequence encodes CASSLVPVGSGANVLTF.

The chain recombines TRBV18 with TRBJ1-4, with 7 bases lining up with TRBD1. CDR1 and CDR2 from the germline V gene are KGHSH and LQKENI. CDR3 length equals 16 residues. Trimming at V came to 6 bases and at J to 4 bases, leaving 11 bases not matched to a gene. The CDR3 DNA follows: TGTGCCAGCTCTCCAGGACAGGCTCAGGGTAATGAAAAACTGTTTTTT. It encodes CASSPGQAQGNEKLFF.

V gene TRBV10-2 combines with J gene TRBJ1-5; the D gene is possibly TRBD1 (6 bases). In germline, CDR1 is WSHSY, CDR2 SAAADI. CDR3 length: 17 amino acids. V was cut by 1 base and J by 1 base, with 14 bases left in between. The CDR3 is CASSEWRGRESNQPQHF. In nucleotides, the CDR3 is TGCGCCAGCAGTGAGTGGCGGGGGCGGGAAAGCAATCAGCCCCAGCATTTT.

A few counts support this clone. This chain connects TRBV7-9 to TRBJ2-7; D is perhaps TRBD1 or TRBD2 (5 bases each). Germline CDR1 SEHNR, CDR2 FQNEAQ (reference sequence). This CDR3 comprises 13 residues. The ends were cut back, 5 bases at V and 6 bases at J, with 14 bases in the middle. In DNA form, the CDR3 reads TGTGCCAGCAGCCTAGAGGGGCCGGGCGAGCAGTACTTC. Protein: CASSLEGPGEQYF. Looking up the rest from reference TRBV7-9 and TRBJ2-7 gives the full variable domain: DTGVSQNPRHKITKRGQNVTFRCDPISEHNRLYWYRQTLGQGPEFLTYFQNEAQLEKSRLLSDRFSAERPKGSFSTLEIQRTEQGDSAMYLCASSLEGPGEQYFGPGTRLTVT.